The source of this T cell receptor (beta chain) is a study of breast tumors, draining lymph nodes, adjacent tissues. Overall study results and limits: Tumor T cell lymph node origin was a supported hypothesis, not proven.

Axillary draining lymph nodes of breast cancer patients supplied the node samples. TCRdb re-called the multiplex PCR reads with MiXCR, one entry per CDR3 protein. Of some 100,000 distinct CDR3 sequences listed, 21% were seen once; the top ten hold more than 0.9%. The V gene end was trimmed by 2 bases and the J gene end by 2 bases; junction bases not matched to a gene: 3. This CDR3 has 16 residues. Germline values: CDR1 SGHNT, CDR2 YYREEE (reference sequence). For this clonotype: Its specificity is not known.

V is TRBV5-4 and J is TRBJ2-2, with 10 bases that match TRBD2. The sequence derives from a female donor with breast cancer. Some clones in this sample may be carry-over from other donors' samples. Sequences were obtained from axillary lymph node tissue. CDR3 amino acids: CASSFGLAANTGELFF. The DNA of the CDR3 is TGTGCCAGCAGCTTCGGACTAGCGGCTAACACCGGGGAGCTGTTTTTT.